This TCR beta chain came from a study of blood T cell repertoires in COVID-19. About the research overall: Both acute and convalescent COVID-19 samples were obtained from the United States, Italy and Spain.

This table comes from immunoSEQ multiplex PCR, and its TCRdb copy is limited to in-frame clones, with some not included. The table shows some 350,000 clones, with 80% to 90% occurring only once. Per germline, CDR1 SEHNR and CDR2 FQNEAQ (reference sequence). The CDR3 has 13 amino acids. V gave up 4 bases and J gave up 7 bases, with 13 bases separating them. The sample holds a few counts of this clone. Sequences were obtained from PBMCs or T cells enriched from blood (not recorded which). V gene TRBV7-9 combines with J gene TRBJ1-1, with a tentative D call TRBD1 (6 bases). The sequence came from a woman aged 25 to 45 who had recovered from COVID-19. In nucleotides, the CDR3 is TGTGCCAGCAGCTATACACAGGGCCGTGAAGCTTTCTTT. It is translated as CASSYTQGREAFF.